This passage covers 24 T cell receptor beta chains from one sample sequenced in a study of chemoradiotherapy in HPV16-positive cancers. The table came from immunoSEQ multiplex PCR; TCRdb's copy has only in-frame clones and leaves some out. The table lists tens of thousands of clones, roughly 84% of them singletons, with around 5.1% in the top ten. The source was blood, collected from a patient who underwent chemoradiotherapy. The receptors were sampled from a human donor with HPV-associated anogenital cancer.

This clone was detected once. This chain links TRBV6-5 with TRBJ1-2; no firm D call. Trimming took 4 bases from V and 4 from J, leaving 10 bases between them. The CDR3 runs to 13 residues. CDR1 is MNHEY and CDR2 is SVGAGI in the germline V gene. CDR3 bases: TGTGCCAGCAGTTTCTTCTCGTCCTATGGCTACACCTTC. Translating gives CASSFFSSYGYTF.

This chain connects TRBV18 to TRBJ2-1; no clear D. Trimming shortened V by 1 base and J by 5 bases, and 12 bases separated the two germline ends. From germline, CDR1 is KGHSH and CDR2 LQKENI. The CDR3 runs to 15 residues. The DNA for the CDR3 is TGTGCCAGCTCACCACTACTAACGAAGAACAATGAGCAGTTCTTC. Its protein product is CASSPLLTKNNEQFF.

The rearrangement joins TRBV5-8 to TRBJ1-5; tentative D call: TRBD1 (6 bases). Between the trimmed V and J ends, which lost 4 bases and 3 bases, there was a span of 14 bases. The CDR3 is 15 residues long. Germline V gives CDR1 SGHTS, CDR2 YDEGEE. The CDR3 sequence is CASSLGQNFNQPQHF. CDR3 DNA sequence: TGTGCCAGCAGCCTCGGACAGAACTTCAATCAGCCCCAGCATTTT.

This chain uses TRBV5-1 with TRBJ2-1; the D gene is possibly TRBD1 (5 bases). The CDR3 spans 15 residues. In germline, CDR1 is SGHRS, CDR2 YFSETQ. Between the trimmed V and J ends, which lost 6 bases and 6 bases, there was a span of 19 bases. CDR3 nucleotides: TGCGCCAGCAAGACGATGGCAGGGCCCGGCAATGAGCAGTTCTTC. Translated, it gives CASKTMAGPGNEQFF.

The J gene is TRBJ1-6, the V gene TRBV11-2, with unresolved D. The germline V gene encodes CDR1 SGHAT and CDR2 FQNNGV. The CDR3 extends over 15 amino acids. The V and J ends lost 1 base and 10 bases respectively, with 14 bases between them. This chain's CDR3 is CASSLGSGKGSPLHF. The CDR3 DNA sequence: TGTGCCAGCAGCTTAGGTTCGGGGAAAGGATCACCCCTCCACTTT. Together with reference TRBV11-2 and TRBJ1-6, the CDR3 gives the full variable domain: EAGVAQSPRYKIIEKRQSVAFWCNPISGHATLYWYQQILGQGPKLLIQFQNNGVVDDSQLPKDRFSAERLKGVDSTLKIQPAKLEDSAVYLCASSLGSGKGSPLHFGNGTRLTVT.

This chain connects TRBV7-2 to TRBJ2-7; 7 bases align to TRBD1. The trim removed 7 bases at V and 3 bases at J, leaving 12 bases unmatched. CDR1 is SGHTA and CDR2 is FQGNSA in the germline V gene. The CDR3 has 15 amino acids. The CDR3 loop reads CASIPPGTECYEQYF. In DNA, the CDR3 is TGTGCCAGCATCCCCCCGGGGACAGAATGCTACGAGCAGTACTTC.

This chain links TRBV5-1 with TRBJ2-5, with D possibly being TRBD2 (5 bases). V was trimmed by 4 bases and J by 0 bases, leaving 10 bases between them. CDR3 size: 14 residues. Germline CDR1 reads SGHRS; CDR2 reads YFSETQ. The CDR3 region has the DNA TGCGCCAGCAGCGTTTTCGGGGACCAAGAGACCCAGTACTTC. Translated, it gives CASSVFGDQETQYF.

The V gene is TRBV5-1, the J gene TRBJ2-1, with D maybe TRBD2 (7 bases). The CDR3 has 16 residues. V gave up 4 bases and J gave up 2 bases, with 16 bases separating them. Germline loops: CDR1 SGHRS, CDR2 YFSETQ. Written as DNA, the CDR3 is TGCGCCAGCAGCGCCTCGGGGGGCGGTACCTACAATGAGCAGTTCTTC. Amino acids: CASSASGGGTYNEQFF.

J is TRBJ2-5 and V is TRBV11-2, with TRBD2 identical over 9 bases. V shed 5 bases, J shed 2 bases, and the junction held 9 bases outside the gene matches. CDR1 and CDR2 from the germline V gene are SGHAT and FQNNGV. The CDR3 runs to 16 residues. The CDR3 nucleotides read TGTGCCAGCAGCATAAAAGGACTAGCGAAGCAAGAGACCCAGTACTTC. Protein: CASSIKGLAKQETQYF.

The rearrangement joins TRBV5-4 to TRBJ2-1, with 9 bases matching TRBD1. V was clipped by 4 bases and J by 2 bases; unmatched bases: 4. Germline V gene lookup returns CDR1 SGHNT and CDR2 YYREEE (reference sequence). The CDR3 sequence is 15 residues long. CDR3 sequence reads: CASSLGTGPYNEQFF. CDR3 nucleotide sequence: TGTGCCAGCAGCCTGGGGACAGGGCCCTACAATGAGCAGTTCTTC.

The chain combines TRBV10-1 with TRBJ1-5; D call uncertain. The CDR3 spans 13 residues. Germline V CDR1 and CDR2: WNHNN, SYGVQD (reference sequence). With 5 bases removed from V and 4 bases from J, the gap between germline ends came to 9 bases. The CDR3 loop is CASSLGPNQPQHF. The CDR3 DNA reads TGCGCCAGCAGTTTGGGTCCAAATCAGCCCCAGCATTTT.

CDR3 sequence reads: CAWSIGIGTEAFF. CDR3 DNA sequence: TGTGCCTGGAGTATAGGGATCGGCACTGAAGCTTTCTTT. The chain couples TRBV30 to TRBJ1-1; D ambiguous. This CDR3 has 13 amino acids. V was clipped by 2 bases and J by 4 bases, with 11 bases between them. Germline CDR1 is GTSNPN and CDR2 is SVGIG (reference sequence).

This clone was seen a single time. V is TRBV6-1 and J is TRBJ1-1; TRBD1 is a possible D gene (5 bases). V lost 2 bases and J 1 base, leaving 17 bases between the germline ends. Per germline, CDR1 MNHNS and CDR2 SASEGT. The length of the CDR3 is 17 residues. CDR3 sequence reads: CASSELYMGRKNTEAFF. DNA for the CDR3: TGTGCCAGCAGTGAATTGTATATGGGGCGGAAGAACACTGAAGCTTTCTTT.

The V call is TRBV2, the J call TRBJ2-3; 7 nucleotides agree with TRBD1. Germline V CDR1 and CDR2: SNHLY, FYNNEI. Trimming took 10 bases from V and 0 from J; bases not matched to a gene: 13. The CDR3 sequence is 16 residues long. CDR3 coding DNA: TGTGCCATCGGGACAGCCATTTATTCTAGCACAGATACGCAGTATTTT. Protein sequence: CAIGTAIYSSTDTQYF.

This chain joins TRBV9 and TRBJ1-1, with 10 positions matching TRBD1. This CDR3 comprises 15 residues. After removal of 4 bases from V and 1 base from J, the junction contained 4 bases not matched to a gene. Germline lookup yields CDR1 SGDLS and CDR2 YYNGEE. CDR3 nucleotide sequence: TGTGCCAGCAGCCCCCGACAGGGGGCGAACACTGAAGCTTTCTTT. As protein: CASSPRQGANTEAFF.

This clone showed up just once. CDR3 region: CASGTYNEQFF. The CDR3 DNA reads as TGTGCTAGTGGCACCTACAATGAGCAGTTCTTC. This chain connects TRBV12-5 to TRBJ2-1; D is undetermined. Trimming left V 6 bases short and J 2 bases short, with 2 bases between. CDR3 size: 11 residues. In germline, CDR1 is LGHNT, CDR2 FRNRAP. The full variable domain, completed using reference TRBV12-5 and TRBJ2-1, is DARVTQTPRHKVTEMGQEVTMRCQPILGHNTVFWYRQTMMQGLELLAYFRNRAPLDDSGMPKDRFSAEMPDATLATLKIQPSEPRDSAVYFCASGTYNEQFFGPGTRLTVL.

The rearrangement joins TRBV7-2 to TRBJ1-1; D is possibly TRBD1 (6 bases). Trimming took 6 bases from V and 4 from J, leaving 15 bases between them. The CDR3 covers 14 residues. The germline CDR1 and CDR2 sequences are SGHTA and FQGNSA. The CDR3 DNA reads TGTGCCAGCAGTTCGGACAGCGTGGCCACTGAAGCTTTCTTT. It yields the protein CASSSDSVATEAFF.

This clone was detected a few times. V is TRBV7-6 and J is TRBJ2-3; a possible D gene is TRBD1 (5 bases). Germline V gives CDR1 SGHVS, CDR2 FNYEAQ. The CDR3 has 18 residues. V was trimmed by 2 bases and J by 0 bases, leaving 18 bases between them. CDR3 bases: TGTGCCAGCAGCTTAAGTCGTCAGGGATCTTTTAGCACAGATACGCAGTATTTT. Translating gives CASSLSRQGSFSTDTQYF.

The J gene is TRBJ1-5, the V gene TRBV2, with unresolved D. Germline-derived CDR1 and CDR2 are SNHLY and FYNNEI. With 4 bases removed from V and 3 bases from J, the gap between germline ends came to 4 bases. The CDR3 covers 12 residues. In nucleotides, the CDR3 is TGTGCCAGCAGTGTGGACAATCAGCCCCAGCATTTT. It translates to CASSVDNQPQHF.

V is TRBV5-4 and J is TRBJ2-3; 8 bases are a match to TRBD2. This CDR3 is 17 amino acids long. Trimming took 4 bases from V and 1 from J; bases not matched to a gene: 11. Per the germline V gene, CDR1 is SGHNT and CDR2 is YYREEE (reference sequence). CDR3: CASSPSTPGGGTDTQYF. The CDR3 DNA reads TGTGCCAGCAGCCCATCCACTCCGGGGGGGGGCACAGATACGCAGTATTTT. Full variable domain (remainder filled in from reference TRBV5-4 and TRBJ2-3): ETGVTQSPTHLIKTRGQQVTLRCSSQSGHNTVSWYQQALGQGPQFIFQYYREEENGRGNFPPRFSGLQFPNYSSELNVNALELDDSALYLCASSPSTPGGGTDTQYFGPGTRLTVL.

V gene TRBV6-5 combines with J gene TRBJ2-3; D not certain. The germline CDR1 and CDR2 sequences are MNHEY and SVGAGI. Trimming left V 0 bases short and J 4 bases short, with 14 bases between. The CDR3 runs to 16 residues. CDR3 residues: CASSYSRTRRSDTQYF. For the CDR3, the DNA is TGTGCCAGCAGTTACTCCAGGACCCGGCGCTCAGATACGCAGTATTTT.

The gene calls are TRBV30 and TRBJ1-3; D is perhaps TRBD1 (5 bases). V was cut by 5 bases and J by 0 bases, with 17 bases left in between. CDR1 is GTSNPN, CDR2 SVGIG, per germline (reference sequence). The CDR3 runs to 16 residues. CDR3 loop: CAWARTTGSSGNTIYF. DNA of the CDR3: TGTGCCTGGGCCCGAACCACAGGAAGCTCTGGAAACACCATATATTTT.

The chain uses TRBV9 and TRBJ2-3; no reliable D call. With 4 bases removed from V and 6 bases from J, the gap between germline ends came to 15 bases. The CDR3 is made up of 14 amino acids. Germline lookup yields CDR1 SGDLS and CDR2 YYNGEE. This chain's CDR3 is CASSPGVVWDTQYF. CDR3 sequence (DNA): TGTGCCAGCAGCCCCGGAGTAGTGTGGGATACGCAGTATTTT. The full variable domain, with the rest looked up from reference TRBV9 and TRBJ2-3, is DSGVTQTPKHLITATGQRVTLRCSPRSGDLSVYWYQQSLDQGLQFLIQYYNGEERAKGNILERFSAQQFPDLHSELNLSSLELGDSALYFCASSPGVVWDTQYFGPGTRLTVL.

The chain links TRBV5-6 to TRBJ1-3; weak D call: TRBD1 (5 bases). Deletions cut 3 bases from V and 2 bases from J, with 12 bases between. Germline loops: CDR1 SGHDT, CDR2 YYEEEE. The CDR3 is made up of 15 amino acids. The CDR3 nucleotides read TGTGCCAGCAGCTGGACATCTCAACCTGGAAACACCATATATTTT. Translation: CASSWTSQPGNTIYF.